This T cell receptor beta chain comes out of a study of human thymus T cells. With 6 bases removed from V and 1 base from J, the gap between germline ends came to 13 bases. The CDR3 spans 15 residues. Germline-derived CDR1 and CDR2 are MDHEN and SYDVKM. Thymic resections from corrective heart surgery supplied the tissue. Libraries were prepared by immunoSEQ multiplex PCR; TCRdb keeps only in-frame clonotypes and omits some of them. The table records 65,000 to 90,000 clones, 95% of them present only once. The clonotype originates from a girl under three years old with a congenital heart defect but otherwise immunologically healthy. The rearrangement uses TRBV28 and TRBJ2-1; the D is unclear. Sequencing was done on a sample of thymus tissue. For the CDR3, the DNA is TGTGCCAGCAGCATGACGGTGGGGTCCTACAATGAGCAGTTCTTC. Translating it yields CASSMTVGSYNEQFF.